These 31 T cell receptor beta chains were all obtained from the same sample, sequenced in a study of CD4 T cells in relation to SARS-CoV-2 and coronaviruses. Data came from immunoSEQ multiplex PCR; TCRdb stores just in-frame clones and leaves some out. The table lists approximately 50,000 clones, around 90% of them singletons. The material sequenced was naive CD4+ T cells from PBMCs. Subset denoted: naive CD4+ T cells isolated by negative enrichment. These receptors were obtained from an adult with COVID-19.

The V call is TRBV27, the J call TRBJ2-7; 10 nucleotides agree with TRBD1. The CDR3 loop spans 14 amino acids. Trimming cost V 2 bases and J 6 bases; bases outside gene matches: 4. Looked up from germline, CDR1 is MNHEY and CDR2 is SMNVEV (reference sequence). CDR3 DNA: TGTGCCAGCAGTTTAACCCGGGACAGGGGCGAGCAGTACTTC. Its protein product is CASSLTRDRGEQYF.

The V and J genes are TRBV12-3 or TRBV12-4 and TRBJ1-2, with unresolved D. The CDR3 spans 11 residues. With 6 bases removed from V and 8 bases from J, the gap between germline ends came to 10 bases. In DNA form, the CDR3 reads TGTGCCAGCAGCCTTGGGTACGGCTACACCTTC. It translates to CASSLGYGYTF.

This clone occurred once. The rearrangement joins TRBV7-8 to TRBJ2-3; TRBD1 aligns across 10 bases. This CDR3 spans 16 amino acids. V was pared by 5 bases and J by 4 bases, with 9 bases of the junction left unmatched. Germline V gene data show CDR1 as SGHVS and CDR2 as FQNEAQ. The CDR3 bases are TGTGCCAGCAGCCGAGGGGGGACAGGGGCCTCAGATACGCAGTATTTT. This gives the protein CASSRGGTGASDTQYF.

Only one count was recorded for this clone. The chain employs TRBV3-1 (or the pseudogene TRBV3-2) and TRBJ2-3; perhaps D is TRBD1 or TRBD2 (5 bases each). The CDR3 extends over 14 amino acids. V gave up 4 bases and J gave up 0 bases, with 8 bases separating them. The germline V gene has CDR1 LGHDT and CDR2 YNNKEL (reference sequence). CDR3 nucleotides: TGTGCCAGCAGCCTTGGGACGAGCACAGATACGCAGTATTTT. Amino acid sequence: CASSLGTSTDTQYF.

This CDR3 is CAWETMGASPLHF. CDR3 coding DNA: TGTGCCTGGGAAACTATGGGGGCTTCACCCCTCCACTTT. The chain links TRBV30 to TRBJ1-6; D may be TRBD1 (6 bases). Germline values: CDR1 GTSNPN, CDR2 SVGIG (reference sequence). The CDR3 runs to 13 residues. V lost 5 bases, J lost 9 bases, and 14 bases lay in between. The full variable domain, completed using reference TRBV30 and TRBJ1-6, is SQTIHQWPATLVQPVGSPLSLECTVEGTSNPNLYWYRQAAGRGLQLLFYSVGIGQISSEVPQNLSASRPQDRQFILSSKKLLLSDSGFYLCAWETMGASPLHFGNGTRLTVT.

This clone was counted a single time. The V gene is TRBV5-1, the J gene TRBJ2-2; 10 bases fit TRBD1. J was trimmed by 5 bases and V by 4 bases; bases with no gene match: 2. This CDR3 has 14 residues. CDR1 and CDR2 from the germline V gene are SGHRS and YFSETQ. CDR3 in amino acids: CASSPGQGTGELFF. CDR3 nucleotide sequence: TGCGCCAGCAGCCCGGGACAGGGGACCGGGGAGCTGTTTTTT.

The chain joins TRBV5-4 to TRBJ1-1; D gene unclear. Germline V gene data show CDR1 as SGHNT and CDR2 as YYREEE (reference sequence). The length of the CDR3 is 15 residues. Trimming shortened V by 0 bases and J by 1 base, and 10 bases separated the two germline ends. CDR3 protein: CASSLVGNQNTEAFF. In nucleotides, the CDR3 is TGTGCCAGCAGCTTGGTTGGGAACCAGAACACTGAAGCTTTCTTT.

The chain employs TRBV7-2 and TRBJ1-2, with D maybe TRBD1 (6 bases). Trimming stripped 3 bases from V and 6 bases from J, with 14 bases between. CDR1 and CDR2 (germline): SGHTA, FQGNSA. The length of the CDR3 is 14 residues. Here the CDR3 DNA reads TGTGCCAGCAGCTTTGCTGACAGGTGGAATGGCTACACCTTC. This encodes CASSFADRWNGYTF.

The genes are TRBV19 and TRBJ2-5; TRBD2 might be the D (6 bases). Trimming removed 5 bases at V and 5 bases at J, with 15 bases between. This CDR3 has 14 residues. The germline CDR1 and CDR2 sequences are LNHDA and SQIVND (reference sequence). The CDR3 sequence is CASSRTIAMETQYF. The CDR3 DNA reads TGTGCCAGTAGTCGGACTATAGCGATGGAGACCCAGTACTTC.

The gene calls are TRBV11-2 and TRBJ2-1; perhaps TRBD2 as D (6 bases). Trimming removed 6 bases from V and 5 bases from J, with 11 bases in between. Germline V CDR1 and CDR2: SGHAT, FQNNGV. The CDR3 runs to 13 residues. The CDR3 DNA sequence: TGTGCCAGCAGGAGGACGGGAGACAATGAGCAGTTCTTC. Translated: CASRRTGDNEQFF.

This chain links TRBV12-3 or TRBV12-4 with TRBJ1-5; D not certain. The length of the CDR3 is 11 residues. Deletions cut 1 base from V and 6 bases from J, with 1 base between. The CDR3 bases are TGTGCCAGCAGTTTAGGTCAGCCCCAGCATTTT. Residues: CASSLGQPQHF.

The sample holds one count of this clone. V and J are TRBV23-1 and TRBJ2-1; 7 bases line up with TRBD2. TRBV23-1 is sorted into the ORF group, with uncertain function. The ends lost 3 bases at V and 4 bases at J; junction bases unmatched: 6. The CDR3 sequence is 15 residues long. The DNA of the CDR3 is TGCGCCAGCAGTCAGGTAGCGGGTAAGTACAATGAGCAGTTCTTC. It encodes CASSQVAGKYNEQFF.

The rearrangement links TRBV11-2 to TRBJ2-5; 8 positions agree with TRBD2. Per the germline V gene, CDR1 is SGHAT and CDR2 is FQNNGV. The CDR3 loop spans 15 amino acids. J lost 1 base, V lost 1 base, and 2 bases had no gene match. This CDR3 is CASSLAGGAQETQYF. The CDR3 DNA reads as TGTGCCAGCAGCTTAGCGGGGGGGGCCCAAGAGACCCAGTACTTC.

This chain uses TRBV30 with TRBJ2-1; 7 positions agree with TRBD2. Per germline, CDR1 GTSNPN and CDR2 SVGIG (reference sequence). This CDR3 region has 13 residues. V was pared by 0 bases and J by 9 bases, with 5 bases of the junction left unmatched. CDR3 DNA: TGTGCCTGGAGTGTTTTGGCTAGCGGTGAGCAGTTCTTC. As protein: CAWSVLASGEQFF. The complete variable domain, with remaining parts taken from reference TRBV30 and TRBJ2-1, reads SQTIHQWPATLVQPVGSPLSLECTVEGTSNPNLYWYRQAAGRGLQLLFYSVGIGQISSEVPQNLSASRPQDRQFILSSKKLLLSDSGFYLCAWSVLASGEQFFGPGTRLTVL.

This chain links TRBV4-1 with TRBJ1-3; D not resolved. CDR1 and CDR2 (germline): MGHRA, YSYEKL. This CDR3 is 17 amino acids long. The V end was cut by 2 bases, the J end by 2 bases, with 16 bases between. Written as DNA, the CDR3 is TGCGCCAGCAGCCAAAACCTCGGGCGGGAAGCTGGAAACACCATATATTTT. This gives the protein CASSQNLGREAGNTIYF.

CDR3 coding DNA: TGTGCCAGCAGCAGGGGACTTGCTGAAGCTTTCTTT. Amino acids: CASSRGLAEAFF. The chain joins TRBV6-5 to TRBJ1-1, with D possibly being TRBD1 (6 bases). CDR3 length: 12 amino acids. Germline CDR1 reads MNHEY; CDR2 reads SVGAGI. V was trimmed by 6 bases and J by 6 bases, leaving 11 bases between them.

The V gene is TRBV4-1, the J gene TRBJ1-4, with 7 bases fitting TRBD1. The CDR3 has 17 amino acids. Germline V lookup: CDR1 MGHRA, CDR2 YSYEKL. The J segment lost 7 bases and the V segment lost 0 bases, leaving 11 bases of the junction unmatched. In nucleotides, the CDR3 is TGCGCCAGCAGCCAAGATCCTTCAGGGGGGGGTCGTGAAAAACTGTTTTTT. Translation: CASSQDPSGGGREKLFF.

In its sample, this clone was seen a few times. The chain joins TRBV10-1 to TRBJ1-6; 7 nucleotides match TRBD1. The germline gives CDR1 WNHNN, CDR2 SYGVQD (reference sequence). The CDR3 has 16 residues. With 0 bases clipped from V and 7 bases from J, the junction kept 6 bases outside the gene matches. As DNA, the CDR3 is TGCGCCAGCAGTGAGTCGGGGACAGAAGGAAATTCACCCCTCCACTTT. As protein: CASSESGTEGNSPLHF.

This clone was counted a single time. CDR3 residues: CASSLEREPTYEQYF. The CDR3 nucleotides are TGTGCCAGCAGCTTGGAGCGGGAGCCAACCTACGAGCAGTACTTC. The genes are TRBV5-4 and TRBJ2-7, with 8 positions matching TRBD2. This CDR3 region has 15 residues. Germline-derived CDR1 and CDR2 are SGHNT and YYREEE (reference sequence). V was clipped by 0 bases and J by 2 bases; unmatched bases: 4.

This chain uses TRBV7-9 with TRBJ2-7, with unresolved D. Trimming took 4 bases from V and 2 from J, leaving 12 bases between them. Germline-derived CDR1 and CDR2 are SEHNR and FQNEAQ (reference sequence). The CDR3 covers 14 residues. CDR3 region: CASSYRVRPYEQYF. CDR3 DNA: TGTGCCAGCAGCTATAGGGTACGCCCCTACGAGCAGTACTTC.

The rearrangement joins TRBV4-1 to TRBJ2-3; no firm D call. Trimming stripped 3 bases from V and 2 bases from J, with 15 bases between. Per germline, CDR1 MGHRA and CDR2 YSYEKL. CDR3 length equals 16 residues. DNA for the CDR3: TGCGCCAGCAGCCAGCTGTGGGAACCCGACACAGATACGCAGTATTTT. This codes for CASSQLWEPDTDTQYF.

The chain has TRBV9 and TRBJ2-7, with 8 bases lining up with TRBD1. Unmatched junction bases numbered 20, after V lost 4 bases and J lost 2 bases. The V gene's germline CDR1 is SGDLS and CDR2 YYNGEE. The CDR3 length is 19 residues. The CDR3 protein is CASSTHPDRAFGIAYEQYF. Written as DNA, the CDR3 is TGTGCCAGCAGCACACACCCGGACAGGGCCTTCGGTATAGCCTACGAGCAGTACTTC.

The chain uses TRBV5-1 and TRBJ2-3; perhaps TRBD1 as D (6 bases). Germline CDR1 and CDR2: SGHRS and YFSETQ. V was cut by 0 bases and J by 3 bases, with 11 bases left in between. The CDR3 loop spans 15 amino acids. The CDR3 region is CASSLGPGATDTQYF. The CDR3 DNA reads as TGCGCCAGCAGCTTGGGCCCAGGGGCGACAGATACGCAGTATTTT.

This clone appeared a single time. This rearrangement joins TRBV18 to TRBJ1-4, with 11 positions matching TRBD1. The CDR3 is made up of 14 amino acids. Trimming at V came to 4 bases and at J to 5 bases, leaving 0 bases not matched to a gene. Germline V gene sequence: CDR1 KGHSH, CDR2 LQKENI. The DNA of the CDR3 is TGTGCCAGCTCACGGGACAGGGGGAATGAAAAACTGTTTTTT. It is translated as CASSRDRGNEKLFF. Full variable domain (rest looked up from reference TRBV18 and TRBJ1-4): NAGVMQNPRHLVRRRGQEARLRCSPMKGHSHVYWYRQLPEEGLKFMVYLQKENIIDESGMPKERFSAEFPKEGPSILRIQQVVRGDSAAYFCASSRDRGNEKLFFGSGTQLSVL.

This clone was seen a handful of times. The chain links TRBV7-3 to TRBJ1-2; 11 bases fit TRBD1. This CDR3 has 13 residues. J was trimmed by 7 bases and V by 2 bases; bases with no gene match: 0. Germline-derived CDR1 and CDR2 are SGHTA and FQGTGA. The CDR3 DNA reads as TGTGCCAGCAGCTTAGGGACAGGGGGTGGCTACACCTTC. This encodes CASSLGTGGGYTF.

This chain uses TRBV6-5 with TRBJ2-7; D is unclear. Trimming pared 6 bases from V and 5 bases from J, leaving 14 bases between. Germline CDR1 and CDR2: MNHEY and SVGAGI. The CDR3 sequence is 13 residues long. The CDR3 here is CASSRGVSHEQYF. In DNA form, the CDR3 reads TGTGCCAGCAGCCGTGGTGTGTCGCACGAGCAGTACTTC.

The rearrangement uses TRBV15 and TRBJ2-7; possibly TRBD2 for D (5 bases). The CDR3 length is 15 residues. Trimming removed 1 base at V and 1 base at J, with 11 bases between. Per germline, CDR1 LNHNV and CDR2 YYDKDF (reference sequence). CDR3 sequence: CATSRAGERSYEQYF. CDR3 in DNA: TGTGCCACCAGCAGAGCCGGGGAGCGGTCCTACGAGCAGTACTTC.

The chain uses TRBV27 and TRBJ2-1; TRBD2 might be the D (6 bases). Trimming took off 4 bases at V and 6 bases at J, with 19 bases between the two ends. The CDR3 extends over 16 amino acids. Germline lookup yields CDR1 MNHEY and CDR2 SMNVEV (reference sequence). The CDR3 is CASSSPGTEALNEQFF. CDR3 DNA sequence: TGTGCCAGCAGTTCACCCGGGACTGAAGCTCTCAATGAGCAGTTCTTC.

This chain connects TRBV9 to TRBJ2-7; a weak D match, TRBD1 (6 bases). The V and J ends lost 4 bases and 2 bases respectively, with 13 bases between them. CDR3 length equals 14 residues. Germline-derived CDR1 and CDR2 are SGDLS and YYNGEE. DNA for the CDR3: TGTGCCAGCAGCCCAGGGGAAGGGGCCTACGAGCAGTACTTC. Its translation: CASSPGEGAYEQYF.

The chain links TRBV19 to TRBJ2-2, with D hard to call. The CDR3 is 17 amino acids. Germline V gives CDR1 LNHDA, CDR2 SQIVND (reference sequence). Trimming took 3 bases from V and 4 from J, leaving 18 bases between them. CDR3 protein: CASSIRAVGQSTGELFF. The CDR3 DNA reads as TGTGCCAGTAGTATCCGGGCTGTCGGGCAGAGCACCGGGGAGCTGTTTTTT.

This chain links TRBV19 with TRBJ2-5; the D is unclear. Germline V lookup: CDR1 LNHDA, CDR2 SQIVND (reference sequence). CDR3 length: 15 amino acids. Trimming removed 9 bases at V and 5 bases at J, with 22 bases between. In DNA form, the CDR3 reads TGTGCCAGCACTCCTAAGCCCTCGCCAGTGGAGACCCAGTACTTC. The encoded protein is CASTPKPSPVETQYF.